These 16 T cell receptor beta chains came from one sample sequenced in a study of cytomegalovirus exposure and HLA in healthy donors. The PCR used 60 Vbeta and 13 Jbeta primers. Profiling relied on immunoSEQ multiplex PCR, and the TCRdb table lists in-frame clones only, not all of them. The sample includes roughly 140,000 clones, around 76% of them seen just once. Sequencing was performed on PBMCs. These receptor sequences come from a man younger than 30 in good health and CMV-seronegative.

The CDR3 nucleotides read TGTGCCAGCAGTGTCGGGGGGGCCTTCGGGGAGCTGTTTTTT. This sequence encodes CASSVGGAFGELFF. The V call is TRBV2, the J call TRBJ2-2, with 8 bases aligning to TRBD2. CDR1 is SNHLY, CDR2 FYNNEI, per germline. V dropped 4 bases and J dropped 7; count of bases not matched to a gene: 5. The CDR3 is 14 residues long. Complete variable domain (other parts from reference TRBV2 and TRBJ2-2): EPEVTQTPSHQVTQMGQEVILRCVPISNHLYFYWYRQILGQKVEFLVSFYNNEISEKSEIFDDQFSVERPDGSNFTLKIRSTKLEDSAMYFCASSVGGAFGELFFGEGSRLTVL.

The rearrangement links TRBV29-1 to TRBJ2-1; D is perhaps TRBD1 (6 bases). Trimming pared 5 bases from V and 3 bases from J, leaving 11 bases between. Per the germline V gene, CDR1 is SQVTM and CDR2 is ANQGSEA. The CDR3 runs to 13 residues. The CDR3 nucleotides read TGCAGCGTTTCTGACAGGAGCTACAATGAGCAGTTCTTC. This codes for CSVSDRSYNEQFF.

This clone was recorded only once. The rearrangement joins TRBV11-3 to TRBJ1-2; the match to TRBD1 covers 7 bases. V dropped 5 bases and J dropped 0; count of bases not matched to a gene: 6. Looked up from germline, CDR1 is SGHNT and CDR2 is YENEEA. This CDR3 is 15 amino acids long. CDR3 residues: CASSADRATNYGYTF. The DNA for the CDR3 is TGTGCCAGCAGCGCAGACAGGGCCACTAACTATGGCTACACCTTC.

The chain joins TRBV5-4 to TRBJ1-1; 9 bases align to TRBD1. The germline V gene has CDR1 SGHNT and CDR2 YYREEE (reference sequence). Trimming removed 4 bases from V and 9 bases from J; junction bases left unmatched: 13. The CDR3 runs to 15 residues. CDR3 sequence reads: CASSPGQGEELKAFF. The CDR3 coding sequence is TGTGCCAGCAGCCCGGGACAGGGAGAGGAGCTAAAAGCTTTCTTT.

The chain carries TRBV29-1 and TRBJ2-1, with TRBD1 identical over 7 bases. CDR1 and CDR2 from the germline V gene are SQVTM and ANQGSEA. CDR3 length equals 13 residues. The CDR3 bases are TGCAGGATTACAGGGGAGAGCTACAATGAGCAGTTCTTC. Residues: CRITGESYNEQFF.

V is TRBV12-2 and J is TRBJ1-5; the table's TRBD1 call for D was not verified on the DNA. TRBV12-2 is a listed pseudogene. There are 16 residues in the CDR3. CDR3 nucleotides: TGTGCAAGTCGCTTAGCTTATGACAGGGTTATACAGCCCCAGCATTTT. Amino acid sequence: CASRLAYDRVIQPQHF.

The J gene is TRBJ1-2, the V gene TRBV7-2, with D perhaps TRBD1 (5 bases). The CDR3 contains 15 residues. Between the trimmed V and J ends, which lost 1 base and 8 bases, there was a span of 17 bases. From germline, CDR1 is SGHTA and CDR2 FQGNSA. CDR3 nucleotide sequence: TGTGCCAGCAGCTTAGGAAGGGGCTCCACCAGAGGCTACACCTTC. Its protein product is CASSLGRGSTRGYTF.

The chain carries TRBV29-1 and TRBJ2-3; TRBD1 agrees at 11 bases. Trimming took 6 bases from V and 2 from J; bases not matched to a gene: 7. The V gene's germline CDR1 is SQVTM and CDR2 ANQGSEA. CDR3 length: 15 residues. CDR3 protein: CSVAGTGGPTDTQYF. The DNA of the CDR3 is TGCAGCGTCGCCGGGACAGGGGGGCCCACAGATACGCAGTATTTT.

A single count supports this clone. The chain recombines TRBV7-2 with TRBJ2-1; TRBD2 aligns across 9 bases. This CDR3 is built from 18 residues. The junction had 20 bases not matched to a gene; V was cut back by 5 bases and J by 9 bases. The germline V gene has CDR1 SGHTA and CDR2 FQGNSA. The CDR3 region is CASSPVVGLAQAKGEQFF. For the CDR3, the DNA is TGTGCCAGCAGCCCCGTTGTAGGACTAGCGCAGGCTAAGGGTGAGCAGTTCTTC.

As DNA, the CDR3 is TGTGCCAGCAGTGAAGGCCTACGCTCTGGAAACACCATATATTTT. It yields the protein CASSEGLRSGNTIYF. The chain employs TRBV2 and TRBJ1-3; no definite D call. This CDR3 is built from 15 residues. CDR1 is SNHLY and CDR2 is FYNNEI in the germline V gene. V was trimmed by 1 base and J by 0 bases, leaving 7 bases between them.

The chain links TRBV6-1 to TRBJ2-7; 13 bases align to TRBD2. V trimming: 4 bases; J trimming: 3 bases; junction bases outside the gene matches: 6. Germline values: CDR1 MNHNS, CDR2 SASEGT. This CDR3 is 16 amino acids long. CDR3 sequence: CASSVLGTSGNYEQYF. CDR3 in DNA: TGTGCCAGCAGTGTCTTGGGGACTAGCGGGAACTACGAGCAGTACTTC.

Notes on this clone: Other DNA sequences in this specimen translate into the identical CDR3. The rearrangement uses TRBV9 and TRBJ2-2; 9 bases match TRBD2. V trimming: 0 bases; J trimming: 6 bases; junction bases outside the gene matches: 6. Germline loops: CDR1 SGDLS, CDR2 YYNGEE. The CDR3 has 16 amino acids. The CDR3 loop is CASSVGLAGGPGELFF. CDR3 DNA sequence: TGTGCCAGCAGCGTAGGGCTGGCGGGAGGGCCCGGGGAGCTGTTTTTT. Complete variable domain (other parts from reference TRBV9 and TRBJ2-2): DSGVTQTPKHLITATGQRVTLRCSPRSGDLSVYWYQQSLDQGLQFLIQYYNGEERAKGNILERFSAQQFPDLHSELNLSSLELGDSALYFCASSVGLAGGPGELFFGEGSRLTVL.

V usage is TRBV30 and J usage is TRBJ1-3; D possibly corresponds to TRBD1 (5 bases). Looked up from germline, CDR1 is GTSNPN and CDR2 is SVGIG (reference sequence). This CDR3 region has 15 residues. V was trimmed by 2 bases and J by 0 bases, leaving 11 bases between them. CDR3 DNA sequence: TGTGCCTGGAGTCGACAGCGTATCTCTGGAAACACCATATATTTT. It yields the protein CAWSRQRISGNTIYF.

This clone was counted a single time. V is TRBV2 and J is TRBJ2-5; TRBD2 agrees at 7 bases. The CDR3 covers 13 residues. Looked up from germline, CDR1 is SNHLY and CDR2 is FYNNEI. The ends lost 8 bases at V and 2 bases at J; junction bases unmatched: 5. The CDR3 is CASQTSEQETQYF. CDR3 in DNA: TGTGCCAGCCAAACTAGCGAACAAGAGACCCAGTACTTC.

The chain uses TRBV2 and TRBJ1-5, with 7 bases matching TRBD1. CDR3 length equals 15 residues. Germline V CDR1 and CDR2: SNHLY, FYNNEI. J lost 4 bases, V lost 1 base, and 4 bases had no gene match. This chain's CDR3 is CASSEGEQGNQPQHF. The DNA of the CDR3 is TGTGCCAGCAGTGAAGGAGAACAGGGGAATCAGCCCCAGCATTTT.

A single count supports this clone. The V gene is TRBV19, the J gene TRBJ1-2, with D possibly TRBD1 on 5 matching bases. V lost 3 bases and J 8 bases, leaving 13 bases between the germline ends. The CDR3 runs 13 residues. Germline V gene data show CDR1 as LNHDA and CDR2 as SQIVND (reference sequence). The CDR3 sequence is CASSIGGLWGYTF. CDR3 DNA: TGTGCCAGTAGTATCGGGGGACTTTGGGGCTACACCTTC. Full variable domain (outside the CDR3, taken from reference TRBV19 and TRBJ1-2): DGGITQSPKYLFRKEGQNVTLSCEQNLNHDAMYWYRQDPGQGLRLIYYSQIVNDFQKGDIAEGYSVSREKKESFPLTVTSAQKNPTAFYLCASSIGGLWGYTFGSGTRLTVV.